This is a list of T cell receptor beta chains from one sample in a study of blood T cell repertoires in COVID-19. TCRdb keeps only in-frame clones here, not all; method: immunoSEQ multiplex PCR. The table has 25,000 to 40,000 clones, over 75% seen once. The specimen sequenced was peripheral blood. These receptors all stem from a woman aged 55 to 70 with active COVID-19. Each CDR3 is given with its conserved first and last residue. A D gene is named only where the DNA matches it firmly. Clone sizes are given selectively: once, few, many, or a class where the clone is expanded.

TRBV19	14	-	few	TRBJ1-2	TGTGCCAGTAGCAAATTGGACAGAATCTATGGCTACACCTTC	CASSKLDRIYGYTF
TRBV28	12	-	-	TRBJ2-7	TGTGCCACCGAGGACAGTACCTACGAGCAGTACTTC	CATEDSTYEQYF
TRBV6-5	13	-	-	TRBJ1-4	TGTGCCAGCTCTCAGGAATTGGGTGAAAAACTGTTTTTT	CASSQELGEKLFF
TRBV3-1/TRBV3-2	17	-	-	TRBJ2-3	TGTGCCAGCAGCCAAGATTACGTAACAGGGCCCACAGATACGCAGTATTTT	CASSQDYVTGPTDTQYF
TRBV11-2	13	-	-	TRBJ1-6	TGTGCCAGCAGCTTAGATATACAGTCACCCCTCCACTTT	CASSLDIQSPLHF
TRBV5-4	12	-	-	TRBJ2-2	TGTGCCAGCACGGGTGACACCGGGGAGCTGTTTTTT	CASTGDTGELFF
TRBV6-6	13	-	once	TRBJ2-7	TGTGCCAGCAGTTACAGGGAGTCCTACGAGCAGTACTTC	CASSYRESYEQYF
TRBV4-1	16	TRBD2	-	TRBJ2-7	TGCGCCAGCAGCCAAGATCTCACGCCTAGCGGGAGTATGCAGTACTTC	CASSQDLTPSGSMQYF
TRBV29-1	14	TRBD2	-	TRBJ2-1	TGCAGCGCCACAACGACTAGCGGGAGTGGTGAGCAGTTCTTC	CSATTTSGSGEQFF
TRBV5-1	15	TRBD1	-	TRBJ1-4	TGCGCCAGCAGCTCTCCCGACCGGGACAGGGGAAAACTGTTTTTT	CASSSPDRDRGKLFF
TRBV9	15	TRBD1	once	TRBJ2-7	TGTGCCAGCTCAAATTATGGGGACAGTTCCTACGAGCAGTACTTC	CASSNYGDSSYEQYF
TRBV28	15	TRBD2	-	TRBJ2-3	TGTGCCAGCAGTTTGGCGGGAGCGAATACAGATACGCAGTATTTT	CASSLAGANTDTQYF
TRBV28	15	TRBD1	few	TRBJ1-2	TGTGCCAGCAGTTTATACAGGGGATGGTACTATGGCTACACCTTC	CASSLYRGWYYGYTF
TRBV28	13	TRBD1	-	TRBJ2-7	TGTGCCAGCAGTTTACAGGGGGCGAGCGAGCAGTACTTC	CASSLQGASEQYF
TRBV19	19	TRBD1	-	TRBJ1-6	TGTGCCAGTAGTGAATCCGGGACAGGCACTTTGGTTGGTTATTCACCCCTCCACTTT	CASSESGTGTLVGYSPLHF
TRBV27	17	TRBD2	once	TRBJ2-1	TGTGCCAGCAGCCCCCCAAGGGGGGGGACTAGCGGCAATGAGCAGTTCTTC	CASSPPRGGTSGNEQFF
TRBV3-1/TRBV3-2	16	TRBD1	-	TRBJ2-2	TGTGCCAGCAGCTTCCGGACAGGGGGCGGCACCGGGGAGCTGTTTTTT	CASSFRTGGGTGELFF
TRBV18	16	-	-	TRBJ2-4	TGTGCCAGCTCAAGGAACAGCCCCCGCTCCGAAAACATTCAGTACTTC	CASSRNSPRSENIQYF
TRBV5-1	14	TRBD1	-	TRBJ1-1	TGCGCCAGCCGCAACCGACAGGGGGACACTGAAGCTTTCTTT	CASRNRQGDTEAFF
TRBV7-8	18	-	-	TRBJ1-6	TGTGCCAGCAGCGCTTTGGGGGCCGCCAGACCGCAGAATTCACCCCTCCACTTT	CASSALGAARPQNSPLHF
TRBV11-2	16	TRBD2	-	TRBJ2-7	TGTGCCAGCAGCTTAGTGGGCGGGAGGTTCTCCTACGAGCAGTACTTC	CASSLVGGRFSYEQYF
TRBV5-6	13	-	-	TRBJ1-1	TGTGCCAGCAGCTTGGACAGAGACACTGAAGCTTTCTTT	CASSLDRDTEAFF
TRBV11-2	12	-	-	TRBJ2-7	TGTGCCAGCAGCCCTCGAGGGTACGAGCAGTACTTC	CASSPRGYEQYF
TRBV7-2	14	-	-	TRBJ2-5	TGTGCCAGCAGCAAACAAGCCAGGGCGGAGACCCAGTACTTC	CASSKQARAETQYF
TRBV7-9	15	TRBD2	-	TRBJ2-1	TGTGCCAGCAGCTCCCTAGCGGGAGTGCAGAATGAGCAGTTCTTC	CASSSLAGVQNEQFF
TRBV18	15	-	-	TRBJ2-5	TGTGCCAGCTCATATTTCTCGGACAGCCAAGAGACCCAGTACTTC	CASSYFSDSQETQYF
TRBV6-5	10	-	-	TRBJ1-1	TGTGCCAGCATATACACTGAAGCTTTCTTT	CASIYTEAFF
TRBV2	16	TRBD1	-	TRBJ2-4	TGTGCCAGCAGTGCACAGGGGCGTCTAGCCAAAAACATTCAGTACTTC	CASSAQGRLAKNIQYF
TRBV5-1	12	-	-	TRBJ2-1	TGCGCCAGCAGCTCCGGGTACCTTGAGCAGTTCTTC	CASSSGYLEQFF
TRBV6-5	15	TRBD1	-	TRBJ2-5	TGTGCCAGCAGCCGGACAGGGCGGGTCCAAGAGACCCAGTACTTC	CASSRTGRVQETQYF
TRBV18	14	-	-	TRBJ2-1	TGTGCCAGCTCACCACTGGCTTACTACAATGAGCAGTTCTTC	CASSPLAYYNEQFF
TRBV6-1	13	-	-	TRBJ1-1	TGTGCCAGCAGTGAAAGACAGTACACTGAAGCTTTCTTT	CASSERQYTEAFF
TRBV19	16	-	-	TRBJ1-3	TGTGCCAGTAGTCAGGCAGACCGGCCCTCTGGAAACACCATATATTTT	CASSQADRPSGNTIYF
TRBV2	13	TRBD1	few	TRBJ1-2	TGTGCCAGCAGTGTGGAGGGGGCGGATGGCTACACCTTC	CASSVEGADGYTF
TRBV19	15	-	-	TRBJ1-3	TGTGCCAGTAGGACTACAGCGGCCTCTGGAAACACCATATATTTT	CASRTTAASGNTIYF
TRBV9	19	TRBD1	-	TRBJ1-1	TGTGCCAGCAGCGTAATTTTAAGTAGGGGGCTCTGTAAGAACACTGAAGCTTTCTTT	CASSVILSRGLCKNTEAFF
TRBV20-1	17	TRBD2	-	TRBJ2-4	TGCAGTGCTAGTACCGGGACTAGCGGGGGGTCTTGGAACATTCAGTACTTC	CSASTGTSGGSWNIQYF
TRBV11-2	14	-	few	TRBJ1-1	TGTGCCAGCAGCTTTGGCTCAAGGGGCACTGAAGCTTTCTTT	CASSFGSRGTEAFF
TRBV5-1	18	TRBD1	-	TRBJ2-7	TGCGCCAGCAGCTTTGGGGGACCTCCGGGACAGGGGTTCGACGAGCAGTACTTC	CASSFGGPPGQGFDEQYF
TRBV6-5	13	TRBD1	-	TRBJ1-2	TGTGCCAGCAGAGGACAGGCCATCTATGGCTACACCTTC	CASRGQAIYGYTF
TRBV7-8	14	TRBD2	-	TRBJ2-1	TGTGCCAGCAGCTCCCTAGCGGGGGGGCCTGATCAGTTCTTC	CASSSLAGGPDQFF
TRBV11-1	15	-	-	TRBJ2-1	TGTGCCAGCAGCCCACGGAAGGGGCCCCCCAATGAGCAGTTCTTC	CASSPRKGPPNEQFF
TRBV11-3	17	TRBD2	-	TRBJ2-1	TGTGCCAGCAGCCCCAGAAAACCTAGCGGGGTCGACAATGAGCAGTTCTTC	CASSPRKPSGVDNEQFF
TRBV2	15	TRBD1	-	TRBJ2-7	TGTGCCAGCAGTTCGACAGGGGGCGCGGGTTACGAGCAGTACTTC	CASSSTGGAGYEQYF
TRBV5-1	16	-	few	TRBJ1-6	TGCGCCAGCAGCCGAGGGCTGGGCGAGGGAAATTCACCCCTCCACTTT	CASSRGLGEGNSPLHF
TRBV15	15	TRBD1	-	TRBJ1-2	TGTGCCACCAGCAGATCCGACAGGGCTAACTATGGCTACACCTTC	CATSRSDRANYGYTF
TRBV7-9	16	TRBD1	-	TRBJ2-2	TGTGCCAGCAGCCGCTCAGGGGGAGCTGGAACCGGGGAGCTGTTTTTT	CASSRSGGAGTGELFF